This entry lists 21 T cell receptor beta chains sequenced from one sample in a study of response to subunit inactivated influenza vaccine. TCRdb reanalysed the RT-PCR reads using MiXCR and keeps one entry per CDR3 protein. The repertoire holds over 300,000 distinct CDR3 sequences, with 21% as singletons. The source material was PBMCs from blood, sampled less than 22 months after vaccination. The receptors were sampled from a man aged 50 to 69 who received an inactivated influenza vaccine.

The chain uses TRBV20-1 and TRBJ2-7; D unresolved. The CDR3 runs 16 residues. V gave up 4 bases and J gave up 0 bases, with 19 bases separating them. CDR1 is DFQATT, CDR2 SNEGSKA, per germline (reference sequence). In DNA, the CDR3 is TGCAGTGCTAACCCTGTTTACCATGGCAGCTCCTACGAGCAGTACTTC. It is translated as CSANPVYHGSSYEQYF.

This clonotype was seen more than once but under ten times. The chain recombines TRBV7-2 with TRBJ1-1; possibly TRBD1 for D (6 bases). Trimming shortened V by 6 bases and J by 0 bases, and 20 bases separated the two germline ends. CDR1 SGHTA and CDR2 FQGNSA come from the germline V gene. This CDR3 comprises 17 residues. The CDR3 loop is CASRRGRAGVVNTEAFF. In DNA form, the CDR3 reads TGTGCCAGCAGAAGAGGGCGTGCAGGGGTGGTGAACACTGAAGCTTTCTTT.

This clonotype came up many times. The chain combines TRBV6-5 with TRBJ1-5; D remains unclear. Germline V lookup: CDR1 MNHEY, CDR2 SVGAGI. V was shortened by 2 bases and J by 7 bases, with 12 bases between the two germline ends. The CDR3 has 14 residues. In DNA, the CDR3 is TGTGCCAGCAGTTACGAGGGTACACACCAGCCCCAGCATTTT. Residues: CASSYEGTHQPQHF.

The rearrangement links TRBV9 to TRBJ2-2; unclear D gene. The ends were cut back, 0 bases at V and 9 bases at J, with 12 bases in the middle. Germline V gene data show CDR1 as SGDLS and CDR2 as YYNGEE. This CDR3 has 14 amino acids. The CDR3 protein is CASSVGSFHRELFF. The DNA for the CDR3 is TGTGCCAGCAGCGTAGGTAGCTTTCACCGGGAGCTGTTTTTT.

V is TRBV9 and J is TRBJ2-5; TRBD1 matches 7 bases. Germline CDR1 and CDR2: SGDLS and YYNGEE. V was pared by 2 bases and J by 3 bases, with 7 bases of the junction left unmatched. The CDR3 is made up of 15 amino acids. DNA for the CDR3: TGTGCCAGCAGCGTGGGAAATGGACAGGAAGAGACCCAGTACTTC. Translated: CASSVGNGQEETQYF.

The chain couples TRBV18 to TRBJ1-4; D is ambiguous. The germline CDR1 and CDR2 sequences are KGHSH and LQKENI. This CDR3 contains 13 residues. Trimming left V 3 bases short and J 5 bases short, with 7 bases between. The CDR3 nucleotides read TGTGCCAGCTCACCGTACAAGAATGAAAAACTGTTTTTT. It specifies CASSPYKNEKLFF.

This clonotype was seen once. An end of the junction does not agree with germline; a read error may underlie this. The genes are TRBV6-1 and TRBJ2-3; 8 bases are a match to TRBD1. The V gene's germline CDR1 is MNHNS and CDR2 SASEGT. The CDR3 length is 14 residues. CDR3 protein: CVSSADRVGDTQYF. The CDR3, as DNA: TGTGTCAGCAGTGCGGACAGGGTGGGAGATACGCAGTATTTT.

DNA for the CDR3: TGTGCCAGTAGCGCCGGGACAGTAAACAATCAGCCCCAGCATTTT. Amino acid sequence: CASSAGTVNNQPQHF. This chain connects TRBV19 to TRBJ1-5; 7 bases align to TRBD1. CDR1 is LNHDA, CDR2 SQIVND, per germline (reference sequence). The ends lost 6 bases at V and 3 bases at J; junction bases unmatched: 8. CDR3 length: 15 amino acids.

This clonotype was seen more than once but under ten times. The CDR3 spells CASSLVIGGSTEAFF. The DNA of the CDR3 is TGCGCCAGCAGCTTGGTTATCGGTGGGAGCACTGAAGCTTTCTTT. The chain employs TRBV5-1 and TRBJ1-1; no clear D gene. V lost 0 bases to trimming and J lost 4 bases, with 13 bases between them. CDR3 length: 15 amino acids. Germline assignment: CDR1 SGHRS and CDR2 YFSETQ.

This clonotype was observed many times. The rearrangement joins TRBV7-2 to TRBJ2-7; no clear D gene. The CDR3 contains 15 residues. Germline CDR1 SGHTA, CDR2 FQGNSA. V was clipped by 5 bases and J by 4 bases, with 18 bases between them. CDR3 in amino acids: CASSLRASLMYEQYF. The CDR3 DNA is TGTGCCAGCAGCCTTCGGGCTAGTCTCATGTACGAGCAGTACTTC.

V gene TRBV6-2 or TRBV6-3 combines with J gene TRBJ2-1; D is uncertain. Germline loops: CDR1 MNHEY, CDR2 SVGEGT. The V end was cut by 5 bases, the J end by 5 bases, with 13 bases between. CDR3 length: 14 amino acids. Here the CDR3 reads CASSRRQENNEQFF. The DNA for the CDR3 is TGTGCCAGCAGTCGGCGGCAGGAGAACAATGAGCAGTTCTTC.

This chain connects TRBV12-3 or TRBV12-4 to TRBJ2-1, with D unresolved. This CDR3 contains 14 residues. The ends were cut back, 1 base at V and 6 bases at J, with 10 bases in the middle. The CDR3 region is CASSLGAQTNEQFF. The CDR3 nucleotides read TGTGCCAGCAGTTTAGGCGCCCAAACCAATGAGCAGTTCTTC.

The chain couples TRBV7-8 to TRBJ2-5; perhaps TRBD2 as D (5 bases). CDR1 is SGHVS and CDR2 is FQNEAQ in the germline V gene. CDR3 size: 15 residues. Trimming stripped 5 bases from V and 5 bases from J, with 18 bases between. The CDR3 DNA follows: TGTGCCAGCAGCCAGGACCGATTTGAGGGTGAGACCCAGTACTTC. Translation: CASSQDRFEGETQYF.

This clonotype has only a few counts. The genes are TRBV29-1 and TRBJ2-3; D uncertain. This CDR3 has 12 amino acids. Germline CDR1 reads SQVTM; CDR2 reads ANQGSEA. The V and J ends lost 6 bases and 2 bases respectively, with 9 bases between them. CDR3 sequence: CSVSLSTDTQYF. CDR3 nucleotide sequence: TGCAGCGTATCATTGTCCACAGATACGCAGTATTTT.

CDR3 region: CASSPLASGGTDTQYF. In DNA form, the CDR3 reads TGTGCCAGCAGTCCTCTGGCTAGCGGGGGCACAGATACGCAGTATTTT. The rearrangement uses TRBV27 and TRBJ2-3; the match to TRBD2 covers 9 bases. Trimming removed 5 bases from V and 1 base from J; junction bases left unmatched: 7. From germline, CDR1 is MNHEY and CDR2 SMNVEV (reference sequence). This CDR3 spans 16 amino acids.

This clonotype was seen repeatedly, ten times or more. Here the CDR3 DNA reads TGTGCCAGCAGTTTCGCGACAGAATTTCCGAACACTGAAGCTTTCTTT. It is translated as CASSFATEFPNTEAFF. This chain connects TRBV28 to TRBJ1-1; weak D call: TRBD1 (5 bases). Germline CDR1 is MDHEN and CDR2 is SYDVKM. The CDR3 sequence is 16 residues long. Trimming pared 3 bases from V and 1 base from J, leaving 15 bases between.

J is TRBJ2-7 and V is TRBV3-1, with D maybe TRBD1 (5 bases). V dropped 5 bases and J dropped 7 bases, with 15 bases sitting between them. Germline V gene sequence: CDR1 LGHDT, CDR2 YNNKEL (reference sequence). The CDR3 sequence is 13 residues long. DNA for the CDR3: TGTGCCAGCAGCTCGGTGGCAGGGAAAGAGCAGTACTTC. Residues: CASSSVAGKEQYF.

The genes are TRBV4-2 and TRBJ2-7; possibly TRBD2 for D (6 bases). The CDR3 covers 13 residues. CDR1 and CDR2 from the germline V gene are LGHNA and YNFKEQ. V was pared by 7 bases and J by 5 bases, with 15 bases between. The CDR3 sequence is CASTPSGGNEQYF. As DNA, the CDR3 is TGTGCCAGCACCCCAAGTGGAGGGAACGAGCAGTACTTC.

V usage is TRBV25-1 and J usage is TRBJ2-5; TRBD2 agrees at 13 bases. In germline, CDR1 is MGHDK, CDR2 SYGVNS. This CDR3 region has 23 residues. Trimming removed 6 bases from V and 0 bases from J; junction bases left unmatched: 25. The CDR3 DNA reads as TGTGCCAGCAGAAACCAAAGGAGAACCGGGACTAGCGGGACCCTTGGGTACCAAGAGACCCAGTACTTC. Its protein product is CASRNQRRTGTSGTLGYQETQYF.

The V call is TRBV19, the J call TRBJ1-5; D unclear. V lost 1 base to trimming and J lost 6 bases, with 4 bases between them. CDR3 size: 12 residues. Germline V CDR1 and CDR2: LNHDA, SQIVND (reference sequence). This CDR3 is CASSIGSQPQHF. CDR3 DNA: TGTGCCAGTAGTATAGGCAGTCAGCCCCAGCATTTT.

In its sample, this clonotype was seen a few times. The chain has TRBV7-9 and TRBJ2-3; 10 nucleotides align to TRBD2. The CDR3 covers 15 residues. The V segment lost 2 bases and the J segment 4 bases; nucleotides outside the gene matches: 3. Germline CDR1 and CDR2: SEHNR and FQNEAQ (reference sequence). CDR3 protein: CASSLIGLAADTQYF. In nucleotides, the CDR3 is TGTGCCAGCAGCTTAATCGGACTAGCGGCAGATACGCAGTATTTT.